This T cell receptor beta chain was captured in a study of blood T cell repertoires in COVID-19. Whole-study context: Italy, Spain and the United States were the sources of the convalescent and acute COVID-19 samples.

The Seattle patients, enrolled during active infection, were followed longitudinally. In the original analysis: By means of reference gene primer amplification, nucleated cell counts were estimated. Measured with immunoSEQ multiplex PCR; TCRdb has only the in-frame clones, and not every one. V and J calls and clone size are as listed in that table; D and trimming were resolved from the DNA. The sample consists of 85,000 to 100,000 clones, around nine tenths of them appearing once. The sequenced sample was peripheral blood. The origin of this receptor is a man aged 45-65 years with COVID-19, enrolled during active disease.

The CDR3 here is CASSSRGKEAGANVLTF. DNA for the CDR3: TGCGCCAGCAGCTCGCGTGGGAAGGAGGCTGGGGCCAACGTCCTGACTTTC. The chain has TRBV5-1 and TRBJ2-6; possibly TRBD2 for D (5 bases). This CDR3 has 17 residues. Germline V gives CDR1 SGHRS, CDR2 YFSETQ. V gave up 3 bases and J gave up 2 bases, with 15 bases separating them.